One and the same sample provided the 32 T cell receptor beta chains below, sequenced in a study of preoperative IRX-2 immunotherapy in early breast cancer. TCRdb's table, derived via immunoSEQ multiplex PCR, lists solely in-frame clones and lacks some. The sample consists of approximately 96,000 clones, around 86% of them appearing once. Noted treatment: preoperative locoregional IRX-2 cytokine immunotherapy. This material consisted of tumor tissue, taken after IRX-2 immunotherapy. These receptors all stem from a human donor with breast cancer.

This clone occurred once. V and J are TRBV5-1 and TRBJ2-7; no reliable D call. Looked up from germline, CDR1 is SGHRS and CDR2 is YFSETQ. V lost 0 bases and J 0 bases, leaving 16 bases between the germline ends. There are 17 residues in the CDR3. The CDR3 spells CASSLAKESHSSYEQYF. CDR3 bases: TGCGCCAGCAGCTTGGCCAAGGAATCCCATAGCTCCTACGAGCAGTACTTC.

This sequence joins TRBV23-1 and TRBJ2-7; D possibly corresponds to TRBD1 (6 bases). TRBV23-1 carries the ORF label, with uncertain function. This CDR3 is 13 amino acids long. V lost 6 bases, J lost 0 bases, and 9 bases lay in between. Here the CDR3 DNA reads TGCGCCAGCAGCTTAGGGGGCTCCTACGAGCAGTACTTC. This translates into CASSLGGSYEQYF.

Note on this clone: Other DNA sequences within the sample encode an identical CDR3. CDR3 sequence: CASSPDRGNNYGYTF. CDR3 DNA: TGTGCCAGCTCGCCGGACAGGGGGAATAACTATGGCTACACCTTC. The chain is built from TRBV18 and TRBJ1-2; 10 positions agree with TRBD1. The CDR3 is 15 residues long. Germline V lookup: CDR1 KGHSH, CDR2 LQKENI. V lost 6 bases to trimming and J lost 1 base; unmatched junction nucleotides: 5.

This clone was observed once. V usage is TRBV5-1 and J usage is TRBJ2-5, with D possibly TRBD2 on 6 matching bases. In germline, CDR1 is SGHRS, CDR2 YFSETQ. The CDR3 sequence is 15 residues long. Trimming removed 1 base from V and 1 base from J, with 11 bases in between. CDR3 amino acids: CASSLLTGSQETQYF. CDR3 coding DNA: TGCGCCAGCAGCTTGTTAACCGGGAGCCAAGAGACCCAGTACTTC.

The chain joins TRBV30 to TRBJ2-7; D unresolved. CDR3 length equals 14 residues. Germline V lookup: CDR1 GTSNPN, CDR2 SVGIG (reference sequence). Trimming removed 0 bases from V and 5 bases from J, with 14 bases in between. The CDR3 DNA reads TGTGCCTGGAGTGTATTCCCCAGTGGAGACGAGCAGTACTTC. Protein sequence: CAWSVFPSGDEQYF.

This chain uses TRBV28 with TRBJ2-7; 10 bases map to TRBD1. V shed 5 bases, J shed 1 base, and the junction held 11 bases outside the gene matches. The germline CDR1 and CDR2 sequences are MDHEN and SYDVKM. The length of the CDR3 is 17 residues. CDR3 amino acids: CASSTRDRGFSSYEQYF. In DNA, the CDR3 is TGTGCCAGCAGTACGCGGGACAGGGGTTTTTCTTCCTACGAGCAGTACTTC.

The sample holds one count of this clone. This rearrangement joins TRBV9 to TRBJ1-4; 8 bases map to TRBD1. Germline CDR1 reads SGDLS; CDR2 reads YYNGEE. J was trimmed by 13 bases and V by 3 bases; bases with no gene match: 5. The CDR3 is 12 amino acids. The chain's CDR3 is CASSAPGGLLFF. Written as DNA, the CDR3 is TGTGCCAGCAGCGCCCCAGGGGGCTTACTGTTTTTT.

This clone appeared a few times. The CDR3 nucleotides read TGTGCCAGCAGCTTGGAGTCGAACACCGGGGAGCTGTTTTTT. It is translated as CASSLESNTGELFF. The V and J genes are TRBV11-3 and TRBJ2-2, with D uncertain. Trimming cost V 3 bases and J 0 bases, with 5 bases left between them. This CDR3 has 14 amino acids. The germline V gene has CDR1 SGHNT and CDR2 YENEEA. The entire variable domain, with the rest obtained from reference TRBV11-3 and TRBJ2-2, is as follows: EAGVVQSPRYKIIEKKQPVAFWCNPISGHNTLYWYLQNLGQGPELLIRYENEEAVDDSQLPKDRFSAERLKGVDSTLKIQPAELGDSAVYLCASSLESNTGELFFGEGSRLTVL.

The V and J genes are TRBV10-3 and TRBJ1-2; TRBD1 is a possible D gene (5 bases). Trimming pared 2 bases from V and 8 bases from J, leaving 12 bases between. CDR3 length equals 13 residues. CDR1 is ENHRY and CDR2 is SYGVKD in the germline V gene. DNA for the CDR3: TGTGCCATCAGTGAGGCGGGGGAGAGGGGCTACACCTTC. Amino acids: CAISEAGERGYTF.

V is TRBV19 and J is TRBJ2-3; a weak D match, TRBD1 (5 bases). CDR1 and CDR2 from the germline V gene are LNHDA and SQIVND (reference sequence). V was pared by 8 bases and J by 5 bases, with 17 bases between. CDR3 length equals 14 residues. In DNA form, the CDR3 reads TGTGCCAGTCGGAGAAAACAGGCTGGAGATACGCAGTATTTT. Its protein is CASRRKQAGDTQYF.

This clone was seen a few times. A junction end diverges from the germline sequence, so it may reflect a read error. V gene TRBV11-1 combines with J gene TRBJ2-6; D might be TRBD1 or TRBD2, each matching 5 bases. The germline gives CDR1 SGHAT, CDR2 FQDESV (reference sequence). The CDR3 extends over 19 amino acids. The DNA for the CDR3 is TGTGCCAGCAGCTTATTTTCGGGGCAGTCCTTCTCTGGGGCCAACGTCTTGACTTTC. Translating gives CASSLFSGQSFSGANVLTF. Together with reference TRBV11-1 and TRBJ2-6, the CDR3 gives the full variable domain: EAEVAQSPRYKITEKSQAVAFWCDPISGHATLYWYRQILGQGPELLVQFQDESVVDDSQLPKDRFSAERLKGVDSTLKIQPAELGDSAMYLCASSLFSGQSFSGANVLTFGAGSRLTVL.

The chain employs TRBV15 and TRBJ1-2; D is unclear. The CDR3 runs 15 residues. V was trimmed by 0 bases and J by 2 bases, leaving 10 bases between them. Germline CDR1 and CDR2: LNHNV and YYDKDF (reference sequence). The CDR3 loop reads CATSREQNLNYGYTF. The CDR3 DNA is TGTGCCACCAGCAGAGAACAGAACTTAAACTATGGCTACACCTTC.

The CDR3 is CASSRLQGNQPQHF. The CDR3 DNA reads as TGTGCCAGCAGTCGATTACAGGGAAATCAGCCCCAGCATTTT. The chain joins TRBV6-8 to TRBJ1-5; a weak D match, TRBD1 (6 bases). The ends were cut back, 5 bases at V and 4 bases at J, with 12 bases in the middle. The germline CDR1 and CDR2 sequences are MNHGY and SAAAGT. The CDR3 has 14 residues.

The V gene is TRBV23-1, the J gene TRBJ2-7; weak D call: TRBD2 (7 bases). Being an ORF, TRBV23-1 has a function that is uncertain. The CDR3 length is 14 residues. V was clipped by 6 bases and J by 12 bases, with 24 bases between them. DNA of the CDR3: TGCGCCAGCAGCCCCGAAGGGGGGGGGTGGGTGATGTACTTC. Protein sequence: CASSPEGGGWVMYF.

The J gene is TRBJ1-2, the V gene TRBV7-7; D possibly corresponds to TRBD1 (6 bases). CDR3 length: 14 amino acids. The V end was cut by 6 bases, the J end by 5 bases, with 16 bases between. Germline lookup yields CDR1 SSHAT and CDR2 FNYEAQ (reference sequence). The CDR3 spells CASSTKGGWYGYTF. CDR3 sequence (DNA): TGTGCCAGCAGTACGAAGGGGGGATGGTATGGCTACACCTTC.

The CDR3 protein is CASSFDRASNSPLHF. The CDR3 nucleotides read TGCGCCAGCAGCTTTGACAGGGCAAGTAATTCACCCCTCCACTTT. The chain has TRBV5-1 and TRBJ1-6, with TRBD1 identical over 7 bases. V gave up 2 bases and J gave up 6 bases; unmatched junction bases: 5. The germline V gene has CDR1 SGHRS and CDR2 YFSETQ. CDR3 length: 15 residues.

The V gene is TRBV7-1, the J gene TRBJ2-1; D perhaps matches TRBD1 (5 bases). TRBV7-1 is reported as an ORF; its role is uncertain. The CDR3 has 13 amino acids. Trimming shortened V by 5 bases and J by 5 bases, and 10 bases separated the two germline ends. CDR3 residues: CASSLSRDNEQFF. The DNA for the CDR3 is TGTGCCAGCAGCCTTAGCAGGGACAATGAGCAGTTCTTC.

J is TRBJ2-5 and V is TRBV6-8; possibly TRBD1 for D (5 bases). Looked up from germline, CDR1 is MNHGY and CDR2 is SAAAGT. CDR3 size: 14 residues. The germline V and J ends were trimmed by 2 bases and 2 bases, with 9 bases remaining between them. DNA of the CDR3: TGTGCCAGCAGTTACGGGGCCCTGCAAGAGACCCAGTACTTC. Its translation is CASSYGALQETQYF.

This clone has just one count. This chain connects TRBV7-1 to TRBJ1-4; D not certain. TRBV7-1 is an ORF, with its function uncertain. Trimming pared 5 bases from V and 8 bases from J, leaving 12 bases between. The CDR3 has 13 residues. The chain's CDR3 is CASSGLMTEKLFF. The CDR3 DNA sequence: TGTGCCAGCAGCGGACTGATGACGGAAAAACTGTTTTTT.

The chain links TRBV28 to TRBJ1-2; unclear D gene. Germline V gene lookup returns CDR1 MDHEN and CDR2 SYDVKM. The CDR3 loop spans 16 amino acids. V lost 4 bases, J lost 0 bases, and 15 bases lay in between. The CDR3 protein is CASSSPGEATNYGYTF. CDR3 coding DNA: TGTGCCAGCAGTTCACCCGGGGAGGCAACTAACTATGGCTACACCTTC.

CDR3 coding DNA: TGTGCCATCAGAAGTAGGGACGGGCAGGGCACTGAAGCTTTCTTT. It is translated as CAIRSRDGQGTEAFF. The chain combines TRBV6-8 with TRBJ1-1, with D perhaps TRBD1 (5 bases). The CDR3 is 15 amino acids. Between the trimmed V and J ends, which lost 10 bases and 4 bases, there was a span of 22 bases. Germline assignment: CDR1 MNHGY and CDR2 SAAAGT.

This chain links TRBV18 with TRBJ1-4; 8 positions agree with TRBD1. This CDR3 contains 14 residues. With 5 bases clipped from V and 6 bases from J, the junction kept 5 bases outside the gene matches. Germline V gene data show CDR1 as KGHSH and CDR2 as LQKENI. This chain's CDR3 is CASSSTGGHEKLFF. DNA for the CDR3: TGTGCCAGCTCATCAACAGGGGGGCATGAAAAACTGTTTTTT.

The V gene is TRBV18, the J gene TRBJ1-3; D perhaps matches TRBD1 (5 bases). Deletions cut 6 bases from V and 0 bases from J, with 9 bases between. Germline V lookup: CDR1 KGHSH, CDR2 LQKENI. The CDR3 is 14 amino acids. The CDR3 loop reads CASSDSSSGNTIYF. CDR3 in DNA: TGTGCCAGCTCCGACAGCAGCTCTGGAAACACCATATATTTT.

The rearrangement joins TRBV7-4 to TRBJ2-7; 7 bases match TRBD2. The CDR3 loop spans 14 amino acids. After removal of 7 bases from V and 2 bases from J, the junction contained 8 bases not matched to a gene. Looked up from germline, CDR1 is SGHVT and CDR2 is SQSDAQ. CDR3: CASISRGGTYEQYF. In DNA form, the CDR3 reads TGTGCCAGCATCTCCCGGGGAGGGACCTACGAGCAGTACTTC.

V gene TRBV28 combines with J gene TRBJ1-2, with D unclear. This CDR3 comprises 12 residues. The V end was cut by 7 bases, the J end by 8 bases, with 14 bases between. CDR1 is MDHEN, CDR2 SYDVKM, per germline. The CDR3 region is CASKRETEGYTF. The CDR3 DNA follows: TGTGCCAGCAAGAGGGAAACGGAGGGCTACACCTTC.

The V call is TRBV6-8, the J call TRBJ2-5, with 10 bases that match TRBD2. CDR3 length: 15 amino acids. With V trimmed by 7 bases and J by 5 bases, 10 bases remained unmatched. Germline-derived CDR1 and CDR2 are MNHGY and SAAAGT. The CDR3 reads CASTPSGGAGETQYF. The CDR3 region has the DNA TGTGCCAGCACCCCCAGCGGGGGGGCCGGGGAGACCCAGTACTTC.

This rearrangement joins TRBV5-1 to TRBJ2-7; 8 bases map to TRBD2. This CDR3 has 15 amino acids. Germline values: CDR1 SGHRS, CDR2 YFSETQ. With 2 bases clipped from V and 5 bases from J, the junction kept 9 bases outside the gene matches. CDR3 region: CASSFVGRGLDEQYF. The DNA for the CDR3 is TGCGCCAGCAGCTTCGTCGGGAGGGGTCTCGACGAGCAGTACTTC.

The chain uses TRBV29-1 and TRBJ1-1; D is uncertain. V was shortened by 4 bases and J by 2 bases, with 8 bases between the two germline ends. Germline CDR1 and CDR2: SQVTM and ANQGSEA. CDR3 length: 12 amino acids. In nucleotides, the CDR3 is TGCAGCGTTGGCGGAGTAAACACTGAAGCTTTCTTT. Translation gives CSVGGVNTEAFF.

V usage is TRBV28 and J usage is TRBJ2-3; a weak D match, TRBD1 (5 bases). The CDR3 has 15 amino acids. Trimming left V 10 bases short and J 0 bases short, with 17 bases between. Germline V gene lookup returns CDR1 MDHEN and CDR2 SYDVKM. CDR3 region: CATYRTGDSTDTQYF. In DNA, the CDR3 is TGTGCCACCTACCGCACAGGTGATAGCACAGATACGCAGTATTTT.

The chain combines TRBV5-1 with TRBJ2-5; TRBD2 aligns across 14 bases. V trimming: 4 bases; J trimming: 5 bases; junction bases outside the gene matches: 13. The CDR3 totals 18 residues. CDR1 SGHRS and CDR2 YFSETQ come from the germline V gene. As DNA, the CDR3 is TGCGCCAGCAGCCCAGGACTAGCGGGAGGCCCTGGGGGGGAGACCCAGTACTTC. Translating it yields CASSPGLAGGPGGETQYF.

This chain joins TRBV5-1 and TRBJ2-7; 8 positions match TRBD1. Trimming at V came to 4 bases and at J to 1 base, leaving 4 bases not matched to a gene. The CDR3 consists of 14 residues. Germline-derived CDR1 and CDR2 are SGHRS and YFSETQ. In nucleotides, the CDR3 is TGCGCCAGCAGCCCGGGACAGGTATCCTACGAGCAGTACTTC. As protein: CASSPGQVSYEQYF. Full variable domain (remainder filled in from reference TRBV5-1 and TRBJ2-7): KAGVTQTPRYLIKTRGQQVTLSCSPISGHRSVSWYQQTPGQGLQFLFEYFSETQRNKGNFPGRFSGRQFSNSRSEMNVSTLELGDSALYLCASSPGQVSYEQYFGPGTRLTVT.

The V call is TRBV6-8, the J call TRBJ1-5; 8 nucleotides line up with TRBD1. The germline gives CDR1 MNHGY, CDR2 SAAAGT. The CDR3 has 14 residues. After removal of 6 bases from V and 3 bases from J, the junction contained 4 bases not matched to a gene. CDR3 coding DNA: TGTGCCAGCAGGAAGACAGGGGACAATCAGCCCCAGCATTTT. It yields the protein CASRKTGDNQPQHF.